This T cell receptor beta chain was retrieved from a study of blood T cell repertoires in COVID-19. Whole-study context: Acute and convalescent COVID-19 samples came from the United States, Italy and Spain. The analysed material was cDNA or gDNA that came from T cells, B-cell-depleted T cells, or PBMCs.

Seattle patient enrollment occurred during active infection, with longitudinal follow-up thereafter. Authors' analysis steps: Counts of nucleated cells, estimated from reference gene primer amplification, were obtained. TCRdb's copy holds only in-frame clones and misses some; the assay was immunoSEQ multiplex PCR. V, J and clone size reflect that table, while D and trimming were determined from the DNA. The table lists 150,000 or so clones, more than 85% of them singletons. This CDR3 has 15 residues. The germline V and J ends were trimmed by 1 base and 7 bases, with 16 bases remaining between them. Germline V gene lookup returns CDR1 LGHDT and CDR2 YNNKEL (reference sequence).

The TCR was taken from a man between 60 and 75 years old with COVID-19, enrolled during active disease. Sequencing was carried out using peripheral blood. The chain joins TRBV3-1 (or the pseudogene TRBV3-2) to TRBJ1-1, with D uncertain. The CDR3 loop is CASSQAPTASGEAFF. The CDR3 DNA is TGTGCCAGCAGCCAAGCCCCCACAGCCTCCGGTGAAGCTTTCTTT.